Listed here are 11 T cell receptor beta chains from one sample, sequenced in a study of response to subunit inactivated influenza vaccine. Each CDR3 protein gets one entry after TCRdb re-called the RT-PCR reads with MiXCR. The sample carries 650,000 to 800,000 distinct CDR3 sequences, approximately 14% recorded once. This sample comprised PBMCs from blood, obtained approximately 15 days before vaccination. These receptors all come from a man aged 50 to 60 who received an inactivated influenza vaccine.

This clonotype was observed a handful of times. The rearrangement joins TRBV5-1 to TRBJ2-3, with 8 bases fitting TRBD2. The CDR3 runs to 15 residues. V trimming: 4 bases; J trimming: 6 bases; junction bases outside the gene matches: 10. Germline-derived CDR1 and CDR2 are SGHRS and YFSETQ. Written as DNA, the CDR3 is TGCGCCAGCAGCCGATCCGGGACTAGGTTCGATACGCAGTATTTT. It codes for CASSRSGTRFDTQYF.

This clonotype was observed a few times. This chain uses TRBV6-4 with TRBJ1-2; D is undetermined. The germline V gene has CDR1 MRHNA and CDR2 SNTAGT. The CDR3 totals 13 residues. The V end was cut by 0 bases, the J end by 8 bases, with 10 bases between. CDR3 in DNA: TGTGCCAGCAGTGACTCAGTAGGTGGCGGCTACACCTTC. The encoded protein is CASSDSVGGGYTF.

Ten or more counts support this clonotype. The rearrangement joins TRBV15 to TRBJ1-4, with TRBD1 identical over 8 bases. Germline CDR1 and CDR2: LNHNV and YYDKDF (reference sequence). The CDR3 covers 16 residues. V lost 0 bases, J lost 7 bases, and 7 bases stayed unmatched. In DNA, the CDR3 is TGTGCCACCAGCAGAGATAACCCAGGGGGCTCTGAAAAACTGTTTTTT. Translation gives CATSRDNPGGSEKLFF.

In this sample, this clonotype turned up a few times. This sequence joins TRBV29-1 and TRBJ2-3; 9 bases line up with TRBD1. V dropped 7 bases and J dropped 3; count of bases not matched to a gene: 11. From germline, CDR1 is SQVTM and CDR2 ANQGSEA. The CDR3 loop spans 15 amino acids. CDR3 amino acids: CSASGQGLLTDTQYF. In DNA, the CDR3 is TGCAGCGCATCGGGACAGGGACTTTTAACAGATACGCAGTATTTT.

About this clonotype itself: A much larger clone lies a single base off, so this may be a read error. The chain couples TRBV20-1 to TRBJ2-6; either TRBD1 or TRBD2 may supply D (5 bases each). Per germline, CDR1 DFQATT and CDR2 SNEGSKA (reference sequence). The CDR3 runs to 16 residues. The CDR3 here is CCARGDGFPGANVLTF. DNA of the CDR3: TGCTGTGCTAGAGGGGATGGCTTCCCTGGGGCCAACGTCCTGACTTTC.

This clonotype was counted between two and nine times. This sequence joins TRBV20-1 and TRBJ2-2; TRBD2 aligns across 10 bases. V was pared by 1 base and J by 3 bases, with 5 bases of the junction left unmatched. Germline V CDR1 and CDR2: DFQATT, SNEGSKA (reference sequence). The CDR3 has 16 amino acids. The DNA of the CDR3 is TGCAGTGCTAGAGGGTCAGCGGGAGGGTACACCGGGGAGCTGTTTTTT. It translates to CSARGSAGGYTGELFF.

The V gene is TRBV3-1, the J gene TRBJ1-2; no firm D call. Trimming cost V 0 bases and J 5 bases, with 13 bases left between them. The germline V gene has CDR1 LGHDT and CDR2 YNNKEL (reference sequence). The CDR3 is made up of 15 amino acids. In DNA form, the CDR3 reads TGTGCCAGCAGCCAAGAAGAAGGGAAACTTTATGGCTACACCTTC. Its protein is CASSQEEGKLYGYTF.

This clonotype came up a few times. The chain links TRBV7-2 to TRBJ2-1; D is perhaps TRBD2 (5 bases). Germline values: CDR1 SGHTA, CDR2 FQGNSA. The CDR3 consists of 17 residues. Trimming shortened V by 0 bases and J by 7 bases, and 19 bases separated the two germline ends. CDR3 sequence (DNA): TGTGCCAGCAGCTTAGCGAATTGGGGAGACTCCACGAATGAGCAGTTCTTC. Its translation is CASSLANWGDSTNEQFF.

This clonotype was recorded a few times. The chain links TRBV20-1 to TRBJ1-5, with 7 bases aligning to TRBD1. Germline loops: CDR1 DFQATT, CDR2 SNEGSKA (reference sequence). The ends lost 6 bases at V and 7 bases at J; junction bases unmatched: 6. This CDR3 has 12 residues. In DNA, the CDR3 is TGCAGTGCCAGGGGGTTCGGGCAGCCCCAGCATTTT. Translated: CSARGFGQPQHF.

This clonotype was recorded at least ten times. The V and J genes are TRBV29-1 and TRBJ2-7; 8 nucleotides match TRBD1. There are 15 residues in the CDR3. The germline V gene has CDR1 SQVTM and CDR2 ANQGSEA. The ends lost 6 bases at V and 1 base at J; junction bases unmatched: 11. CDR3 region: CSVDRTGSGSYEQYF. DNA of the CDR3: TGCAGCGTAGACAGGACAGGGAGCGGGTCCTACGAGCAGTACTTC.

This chain connects TRBV4-2 to TRBJ2-4, with 7 nucleotides matching TRBD1. V gave up 4 bases and J gave up 6 bases; unmatched junction bases: 6. This CDR3 region has 14 residues. CDR1 and CDR2 from the germline V gene are LGHNA and YNFKEQ. CDR3 in amino acids: CASSPDSGGNIQYF. The CDR3, as DNA: TGTGCCAGCAGCCCTGACTCAGGGGGAAACATTCAGTACTTC.